The clone carrying this TCR beta chain has a count of ten or more. Its target is not known. The data were taken from a study of T-cell reconstitution after alpha-beta-depleted transplantation in children. Study outcomes and limitations: Some patients showed high day-60 TCRbeta diversity, which derived from surviving recipient T cells and thymic progenitors. Fresh T-cell production supplied most of the T-cell counts and diversity seen one year after transplant. The origin of alpha-beta T cells about two months after transplant was reportedly several hundred expanded graft clones.

Germline trimming cut 0 bases from V and 4 bases from J; bases unmatched to any gene: 2. The CDR3 runs to 14 residues. Library preparation (for TCRbeta) was performed with unique molecular identifiers. TCRdb independently ran MiXCR on the PCR reads; one entry per CDR3 protein. The sample shows tens of thousands of distinct CDR3 sequences, roughly 4.9% of them seen only once. The clonotype was recovered from a boy younger than two who had a stem cell transplant for acute myeloid leukemia, so the T cells may come from the graft donor. This chain connects TRBV12-3 or TRBV12-4 to TRBJ1-2; 7 bases line up with TRBD1. The material sequenced was PBMCs, mostly from graft donor cells, taken 180 days after TCRalphabeta/CD19-depleted stem cell transplant. As DNA, the CDR3 is TGTGCCAGCAGTTTAGCTGGGACAGCCTATGGCTACACCTTC. It translates to CASSLAGTAYGYTF.